The rows below give T cell receptor beta chains drawn from one sample of a study of T cell repertoires in chronic hepatitis B. Method: immunoSEQ multiplex PCR; TCRdb's copy keeps in-frame clones and lacks some. Recorded for this sample: around 100 clones. Sequenced input: HBV core (core169) epitope-specific CD8+ T cells from PBMCs. Every receptor here comes from a human donor with chronic hepatitis B virus infection. CDR3s leave out the opening cysteine and the closing phenylalanine or tryptophan.

j_call: TRBJ1-2; v_call: TRBV19; cdr3_aa: ASSWTGVGYGYT
j_call: TRBJ2-7; v_call: TRBV4-1; cdr3_aa: ASSPGQGFYEQY
j_call: TRBJ1-1; v_call: TRBV15; cdr3_aa: ATSSYRGEAEAF
j_call: TRBJ2-7; v_call: TRBV5-6; cdr3_aa: ASSLGASYEQY
j_call: TRBJ2-7; v_call: TRBV14; cdr3_aa: ASSHIKGTGGGYEQY
j_call: TRBJ2-2; v_call: TRBV7-3; cdr3_aa: ASRLNTGELF
j_call: TRBJ2-7; v_call: TRBV7-1; cdr3_aa: ASSLSSTHEQY
j_call: TRBJ2-7; v_call: TRBV7-2; cdr3_aa: ASSLSSTHEQY
j_call: TRBJ1-1; v_call: TRBV14; cdr3_aa: ASSQDSTEAF
j_call: TRBJ1-1; v_call: TRBV11-2; cdr3_aa: ASNLGLPEAF
j_call: TRBJ1-2; v_call: TRBV1; cdr3_aa: TSRSLLVRKTYGYT